This T cell receptor beta chain appears in the sequencing data of a study of blood T cell repertoires in COVID-19. The V end lost 5 bases, the J end lost 4 bases, and 17 bases lay between the germline ends. This CDR3 has 15 residues. In germline, CDR1 is MDHEN, CDR2 SYDVKM. TCRdb keeps only in-frame clones here, not all; method: immunoSEQ multiplex PCR. The table lists under 95,000 clones, 87% of them singletons. The sequenced material came from peripheral blood. This chain links TRBV28 with TRBJ1-1; TRBD1 is a possible D gene (5 bases). This receptor was obtained from a woman aged 50 to 60 with acute or convalescent COVID-19. This CDR3 is CASSTIMGLVTEAFF. The CDR3 DNA follows: TGTGCCAGCAGTACCATAATGGGGCTCGTCACTGAAGCTTTCTTT.